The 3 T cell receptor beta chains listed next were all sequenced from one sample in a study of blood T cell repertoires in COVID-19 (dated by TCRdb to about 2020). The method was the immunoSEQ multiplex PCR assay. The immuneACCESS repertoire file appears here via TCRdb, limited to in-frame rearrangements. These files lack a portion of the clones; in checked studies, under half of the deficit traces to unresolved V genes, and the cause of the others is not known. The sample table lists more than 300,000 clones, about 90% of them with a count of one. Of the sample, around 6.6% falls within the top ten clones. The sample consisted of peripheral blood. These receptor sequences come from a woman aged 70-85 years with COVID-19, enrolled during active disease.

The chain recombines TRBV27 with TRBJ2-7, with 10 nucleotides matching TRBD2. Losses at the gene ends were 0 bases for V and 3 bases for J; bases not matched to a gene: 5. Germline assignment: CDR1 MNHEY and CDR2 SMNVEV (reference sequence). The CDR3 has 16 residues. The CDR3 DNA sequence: TGTGCCAGCAGTTTATCTAGCGGGGGGTCCTTCTACGAGCAGTACTTC. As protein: CASSLSSGGSFYEQYF.

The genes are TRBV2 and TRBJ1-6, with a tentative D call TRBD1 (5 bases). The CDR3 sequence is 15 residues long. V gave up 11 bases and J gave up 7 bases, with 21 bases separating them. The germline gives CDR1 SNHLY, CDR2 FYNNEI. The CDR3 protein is CASQPLAGPNSPLHF. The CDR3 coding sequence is TGTGCCTCACAACCCCTGGCAGGGCCCAATTCACCCCTCCACTTT. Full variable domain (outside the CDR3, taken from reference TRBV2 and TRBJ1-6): EPEVTQTPSHQVTQMGQEVILRCVPISNHLYFYWYRQILGQKVEFLVSFYNNEISEKSEIFDDQFSVERPDGSNFTLKIRSTKLEDSAMYFCASQPLAGPNSPLHFGNGTRLTVT.

CDR3 bases: TGTGCCAGCAGCCTAGTACAGGGGAACACAGATACGCAGTATTTT. Protein product: CASSLVQGNTDTQYF. This sequence joins TRBV6-5 and TRBJ2-3; 7 bases align to TRBD1. Trimming removed 6 bases from V and 2 bases from J; junction bases left unmatched: 8. CDR1 is MNHEY, CDR2 SVGAGI, per germline. CDR3 length equals 15 residues.